These 17 T cell receptor beta chains originate from one sample sequenced in a study of blood T cell repertoires in COVID-19 (dated by TCRdb to the early 2020s). Library prep was done by the immunoSEQ multiplex PCR assay. The immuneACCESS repertoire file appears here via TCRdb, limited to in-frame rearrangements. These files lack a portion of the clones; in checked studies, under half of the deficit traces to unresolved V genes, and the cause of the others is not known. Within this sample are under 300,000 clones, with roughly 90% of them counted one time only. The top ten constitute about 2.1% of the sample. The source material was peripheral blood. These receptors were taken from a woman aged 40 to 50 who had recovered from COVID-19.

This clone was seen just once. The CDR3 here is CASSADRAVTDTQYF. CDR3 coding DNA: TGTGCCAGCAGTGCAGACAGGGCCGTCACAGATACGCAGTATTTT. The chain joins TRBV6-2 or TRBV6-3 to TRBJ2-3, with TRBD1 matching 7 bases. CDR3 size: 15 residues. Per the germline V gene, CDR1 is MNHEY and CDR2 is SVGEGT. Trimming at V came to 5 bases and at J to 2 bases, leaving 7 bases not matched to a gene.

The V call is TRBV5-4, the J call TRBJ2-7; D might be TRBD1 (5 bases). V shed 0 bases and J shed 4 bases, with 14 bases lying between them. The CDR3 totals 15 residues. Germline-derived CDR1 and CDR2 are SGHNT and YYREEE (reference sequence). The CDR3 reads CASSLGQGSQYEQYF. For the CDR3, the DNA is TGTGCCAGCAGCTTGGGTCAGGGAAGTCAGTACGAGCAGTACTTC.

The chain uses TRBV7-9 and TRBJ2-1, with a tentative D call TRBD2 (5 bases). Germline CDR1 is SEHNR and CDR2 is FQNEAQ (reference sequence). The CDR3 has 15 residues. V was cut by 4 bases and J by 7 bases, with 17 bases left in between. CDR3 protein: CASSSPLERTNEQFF. The CDR3 coding sequence is TGTGCCAGCAGCTCCCCACTAGAGAGGACGAATGAGCAGTTCTTC. The entire variable domain, with the rest obtained from reference TRBV7-9 and TRBJ2-1, is as follows: DTGVSQNPRHKITKRGQNVTFRCDPISEHNRLYWYRQTLGQGPEFLTYFQNEAQLEKSRLLSDRFSAERPKGSFSTLEIQRTEQGDSAMYLCASSSPLERTNEQFFGPGTRLTVL.

The chain couples TRBV5-8 to TRBJ2-7, with 8 bases identical to TRBD1. Germline V lookup: CDR1 SGHTS, CDR2 YDEGEE. V was clipped by 3 bases and J by 2 bases; unmatched bases: 7. The CDR3 contains 15 residues. CDR3 sequence: CASSSGQGRAYEQYF. The CDR3 DNA reads TGTGCCAGCAGCTCCGGACAGGGACGAGCCTACGAGCAGTACTTC.

The chain links TRBV4-3 to TRBJ1-3, with no clear D. V shed 0 bases and J shed 3 bases, with 9 bases lying between them. Germline lookup yields CDR1 LGHNA and CDR2 YSLEER. The CDR3 contains 15 residues. The CDR3, as DNA: TGCGCCAGCAGCCAAGATCTGTCCCGTGGAAACACCATATATTTT. This translates into CASSQDLSRGNTIYF.

The V call is TRBV5-6, the J call TRBJ1-2, with D possibly TRBD1 on 5 matching bases. This CDR3 comprises 16 residues. Germline CDR1 SGHDT, CDR2 YYEEEE. V dropped 7 bases and J dropped 2 bases, with 21 bases sitting between them. CDR3 amino acids: CASRHRGTHINYGYTF. The CDR3 DNA follows: TGTGCCAGCCGACATCGGGGGACGCATATCAACTATGGCTACACCTTC.

The chain employs TRBV29-1 and TRBJ2-5; 8 bases match TRBD1. V lost 3 bases and J lost 0; bases outside the gene matches: 3. Germline V gene lookup returns CDR1 SQVTM and CDR2 ANQGSEA. The CDR3 covers 14 residues. The DNA for the CDR3 is TGCAGCGTTGATAGGACAGGGTACCAAGAGACCCAGTACTTC. Translating it yields CSVDRTGYQETQYF.

The CDR3 spells CATSDPMGANVLTF. CDR3 in DNA: TGTGCCACCAGTGACCCCATGGGGGCCAACGTCCTGACTTTC. This sequence joins TRBV24-1 and TRBJ2-6; D unresolved. Germline-derived CDR1 and CDR2 are KGHDR and SFDVKD. The CDR3 is 14 residues long. V lost 4 bases to trimming and J lost 4 bases, with 7 bases between them.

The chain uses TRBV4-1 and TRBJ1-2; possibly TRBD1 for D (6 bases). This CDR3 is 13 amino acids long. The germline V and J ends were trimmed by 2 bases and 4 bases, with 8 bases remaining between them. In germline, CDR1 is MGHRA, CDR2 YSYEKL. The CDR3 DNA sequence: TGCGCCAGCAGCCAACAGGGGTTCTATGGCTACACCTTC. This sequence encodes CASSQQGFYGYTF.

This rearrangement joins TRBV6-2 or TRBV6-3 to TRBJ1-2, with 10 bases aligning to TRBD1. The V gene's germline CDR1 is MNHEY and CDR2 SVGEGT. The CDR3 is made up of 15 amino acids. Trimming took 6 bases from V and 5 from J; bases not matched to a gene: 9. The CDR3 spells CASSNPGTGAYGYTF. The DNA of the CDR3 is TGTGCCAGCAGCAATCCCGGGACAGGGGCGTATGGCTACACCTTC.

This chain connects TRBV18 to TRBJ2-2; D is unclear. The V gene lost 1 base and the J gene lost 0 bases, with 9 bases spanning the gap. Per germline, CDR1 KGHSH and CDR2 LQKENI. The CDR3 runs to 16 residues. CDR3 DNA sequence: TGTGCCAGCTCACCACTCGCGACACCGAACACCGGGGAGCTGTTTTTT. Translation: CASSPLATPNTGELFF.

This chain uses TRBV5-5 with TRBJ1-2, with a tentative D call TRBD1 (6 bases). CDR3 length: 15 residues. From germline, CDR1 is SGHKS and CDR2 YYEKEE (reference sequence). V dropped 4 bases and J dropped 1 base, with 14 bases sitting between them. CDR3 in DNA: TGTGCCAGCAGCCTTTTGGCAGGGGTTAACTATGGCTACACCTTC. Translation gives CASSLLAGVNYGYTF.

In this sample, this clone turned up once. This rearrangement joins TRBV7-3 to TRBJ2-5; 9 bases agree with TRBD2. J lost 4 bases, V lost 5 bases, and 8 bases had no gene match. The CDR3 is made up of 15 amino acids. Germline V CDR1 and CDR2: SGHTA, FQGTGA. In DNA, the CDR3 is TGTGCCAGCAGCCCCATAGCGGGAGAGGGAGAGACCCAGTACTTC. As protein: CASSPIAGEGETQYF.

V usage is TRBV5-1 and J usage is TRBJ2-7; 8 nucleotides agree with TRBD1. The CDR3 is 12 amino acids. V shed 4 bases, J shed 9 bases, and the junction held 6 bases outside the gene matches. Looked up from germline, CDR1 is SGHRS and CDR2 is YFSETQ. The CDR3 coding sequence is TGCGCCAGCAGCCCGGGCGGACAGGGGCAGTACTTC. Protein sequence: CASSPGGQGQYF.

This clone was recorded a few times. The genes are TRBV5-8 and TRBJ2-1; 8 bases line up with TRBD2. The germline V gene has CDR1 SGHTS and CDR2 YDEGEE. The junction had 9 bases not matched to a gene; V was cut back by 3 bases and J by 1 base. This CDR3 has 17 residues. The CDR3 nucleotides are TGTGCCAGCAGCTCACCGAGGACTAGCAGATCCTACAATGAGCAGTTCTTC. Translating it yields CASSSPRTSRSYNEQFF.

Here the CDR3 DNA reads TGTGCCAGCAGTACCCTGCGGGGGAGGAATGAAGCTTTCTTT. Protein sequence: CASSTLRGRNEAFF. V gene TRBV7-8 combines with J gene TRBJ1-1, with D tentatively TRBD1 (5 bases). Germline lookup yields CDR1 SGHVS and CDR2 FQNEAQ. The CDR3 loop spans 14 amino acids. Trimming removed 6 bases at V and 7 bases at J, with 18 bases between.

The CDR3 protein is CAISDFRGNYGYTF. The CDR3 DNA reads TGTGCCATCAGTGACTTCAGGGGTAACTATGGCTACACCTTC. The rearrangement joins TRBV10-3 to TRBJ1-2; perhaps TRBD1 as D (6 bases). This CDR3 spans 14 amino acids. Germline V gene lookup returns CDR1 ENHRY and CDR2 SYGVKD. V was clipped by 3 bases and J by 1 base, with 9 bases between them.